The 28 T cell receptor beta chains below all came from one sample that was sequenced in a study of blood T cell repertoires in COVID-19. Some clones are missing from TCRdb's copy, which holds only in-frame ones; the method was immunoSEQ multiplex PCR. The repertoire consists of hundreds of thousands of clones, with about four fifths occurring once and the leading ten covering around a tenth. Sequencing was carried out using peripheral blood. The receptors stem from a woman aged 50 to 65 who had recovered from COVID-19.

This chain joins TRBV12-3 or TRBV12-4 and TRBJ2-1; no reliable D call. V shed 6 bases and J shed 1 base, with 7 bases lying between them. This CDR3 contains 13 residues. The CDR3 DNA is TGTGCCAGCAGCCTCGGGTCCTACAATGAGCAGTTCTTC. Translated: CASSLGSYNEQFF.

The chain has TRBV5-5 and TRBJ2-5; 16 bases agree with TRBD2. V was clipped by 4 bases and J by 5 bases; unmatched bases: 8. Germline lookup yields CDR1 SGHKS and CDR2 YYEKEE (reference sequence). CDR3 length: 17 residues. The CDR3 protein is CASSRGLAGGLLETQYF. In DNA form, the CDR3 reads TGTGCCAGCAGCAGGGGACTAGCGGGGGGGCTTTTGGAGACCCAGTACTTC.

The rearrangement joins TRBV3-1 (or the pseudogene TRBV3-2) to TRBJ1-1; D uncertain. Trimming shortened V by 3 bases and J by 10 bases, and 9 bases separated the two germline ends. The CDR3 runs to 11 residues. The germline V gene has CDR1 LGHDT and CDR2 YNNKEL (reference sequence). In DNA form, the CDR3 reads TGTGCCAGCAGCCAGGCCAATTTAGCTTTCTTT. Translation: CASSQANLAFF.

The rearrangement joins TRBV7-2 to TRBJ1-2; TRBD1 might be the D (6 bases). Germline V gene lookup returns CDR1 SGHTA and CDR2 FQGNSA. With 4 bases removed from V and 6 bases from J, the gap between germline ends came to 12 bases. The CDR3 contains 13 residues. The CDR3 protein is CASSSGQIDGYTF. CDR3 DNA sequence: TGTGCCAGCAGCTCCGGACAGATAGATGGCTACACCTTC. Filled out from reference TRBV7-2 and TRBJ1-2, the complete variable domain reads GAGVSQSPSNKVTEKGKDVELRCDPISGHTALYWYRQSLGQGLEFLIYFQGNSAPDKSGLPSDRFSAERTGGSVSTLTIQRTQQEDSAVYLCASSSGQIDGYTFGSGTRLTVV.

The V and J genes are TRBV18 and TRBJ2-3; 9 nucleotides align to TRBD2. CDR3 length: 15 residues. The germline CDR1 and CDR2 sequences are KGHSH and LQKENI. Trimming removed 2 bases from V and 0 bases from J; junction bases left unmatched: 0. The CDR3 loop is CASSPAGGSTDTQYF. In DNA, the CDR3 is TGTGCCAGCTCACCAGCGGGGGGGAGCACAGATACGCAGTATTTT.

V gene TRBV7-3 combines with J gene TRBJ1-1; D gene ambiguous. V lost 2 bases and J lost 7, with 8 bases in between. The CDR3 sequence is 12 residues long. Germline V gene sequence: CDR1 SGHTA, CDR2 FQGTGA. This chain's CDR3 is CASSLLSGEAFF. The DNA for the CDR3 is TGTGCCAGCAGCTTATTGAGCGGTGAAGCTTTCTTT.

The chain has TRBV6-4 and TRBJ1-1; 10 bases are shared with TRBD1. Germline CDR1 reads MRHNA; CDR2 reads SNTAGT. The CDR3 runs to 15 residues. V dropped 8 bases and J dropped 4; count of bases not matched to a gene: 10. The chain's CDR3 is CASAPGQGIRTEAFF. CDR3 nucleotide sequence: TGTGCCAGCGCTCCGGGACAGGGGATTCGCACTGAAGCTTTCTTT.

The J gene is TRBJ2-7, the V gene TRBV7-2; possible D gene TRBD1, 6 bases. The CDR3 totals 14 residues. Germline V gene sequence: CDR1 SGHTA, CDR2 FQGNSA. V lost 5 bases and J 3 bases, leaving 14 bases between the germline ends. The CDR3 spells CASSQQGIYYEQYF. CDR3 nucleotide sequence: TGTGCCAGCAGCCAACAGGGAATTTACTACGAGCAGTACTTC.

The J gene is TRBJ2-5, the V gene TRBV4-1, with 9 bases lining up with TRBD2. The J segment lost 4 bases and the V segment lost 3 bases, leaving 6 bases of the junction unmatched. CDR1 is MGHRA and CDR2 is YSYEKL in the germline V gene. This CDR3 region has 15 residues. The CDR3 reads CASSQAGGATETQYF. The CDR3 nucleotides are TGCGCCAGCAGCCAGGCGGGGGGGGCCACAGAGACCCAGTACTTC.

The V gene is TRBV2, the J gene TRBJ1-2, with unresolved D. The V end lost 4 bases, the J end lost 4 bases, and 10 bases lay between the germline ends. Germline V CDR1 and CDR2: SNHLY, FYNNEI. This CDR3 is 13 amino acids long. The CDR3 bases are TGTGCCAGCAGTGCCTCTACCTTCTATGGCTACACCTTC. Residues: CASSASTFYGYTF.

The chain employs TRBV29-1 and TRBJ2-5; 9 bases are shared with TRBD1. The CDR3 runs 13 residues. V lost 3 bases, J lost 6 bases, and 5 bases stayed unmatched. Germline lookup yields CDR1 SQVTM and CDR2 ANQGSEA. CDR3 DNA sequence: TGCAGCGTTGACGGGACAGGGCCGAAGACCCAGTACTTC. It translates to CSVDGTGPKTQYF.

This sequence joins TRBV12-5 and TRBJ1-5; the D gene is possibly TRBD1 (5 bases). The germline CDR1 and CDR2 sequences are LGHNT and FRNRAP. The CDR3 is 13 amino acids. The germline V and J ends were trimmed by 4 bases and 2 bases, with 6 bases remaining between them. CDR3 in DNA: TGTGCTAGTGGTTCGGGGGGCAATCAGCCCCAGCATTTT. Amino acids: CASGSGGNQPQHF.

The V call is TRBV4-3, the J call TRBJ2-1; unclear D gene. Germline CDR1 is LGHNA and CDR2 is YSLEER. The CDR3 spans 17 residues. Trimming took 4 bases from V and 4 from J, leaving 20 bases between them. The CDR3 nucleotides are TGCGCCAGCAGCCCAACATCGGCACAGATTATGTACAATGAGCAGTTCTTC. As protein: CASSPTSAQIMYNEQFF.

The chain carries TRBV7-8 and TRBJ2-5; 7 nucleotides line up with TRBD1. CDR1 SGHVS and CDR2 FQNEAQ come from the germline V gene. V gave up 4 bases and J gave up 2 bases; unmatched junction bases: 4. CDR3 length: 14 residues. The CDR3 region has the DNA TGTGCCAGCAGCTACGGACAGGCGCAAGAGACCCAGTACTTC. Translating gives CASSYGQAQETQYF. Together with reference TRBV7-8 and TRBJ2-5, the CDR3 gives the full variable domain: GAGVSQSPRYKVAKRGQDVALRCDPISGHVSLFWYQQALGQGPEFLTYFQNEAQLDKSGLPSDRFFAERPEGSVSTLKIQRTQQEDSAVYLCASSYGQAQETQYFGPGTRLLVL.

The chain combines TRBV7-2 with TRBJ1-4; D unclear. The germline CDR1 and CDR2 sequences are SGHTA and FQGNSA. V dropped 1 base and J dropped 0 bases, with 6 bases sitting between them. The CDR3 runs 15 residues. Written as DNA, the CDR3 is TGTGCCAGCAGCTTAGTTCTAGCAACTAATGAAAAACTGTTTTTT. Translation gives CASSLVLATNEKLFF.

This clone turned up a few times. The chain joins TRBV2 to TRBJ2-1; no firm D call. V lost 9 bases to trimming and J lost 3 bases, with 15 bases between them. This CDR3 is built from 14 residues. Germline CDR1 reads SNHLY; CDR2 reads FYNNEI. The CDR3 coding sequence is TGTGCCAGTGCGTCAGACTCTAACTACAATGAGCAGTTCTTC. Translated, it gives CASASDSNYNEQFF.

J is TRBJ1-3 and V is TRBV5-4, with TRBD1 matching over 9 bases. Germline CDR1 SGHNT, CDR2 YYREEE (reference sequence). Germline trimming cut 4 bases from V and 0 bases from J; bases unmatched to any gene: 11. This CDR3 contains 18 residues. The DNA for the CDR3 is TGTGCCAGCAGCCGTCCCGGGACAGGGTCCGTCTCTGGAAACACCATATATTTT. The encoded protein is CASSRPGTGSVSGNTIYF.

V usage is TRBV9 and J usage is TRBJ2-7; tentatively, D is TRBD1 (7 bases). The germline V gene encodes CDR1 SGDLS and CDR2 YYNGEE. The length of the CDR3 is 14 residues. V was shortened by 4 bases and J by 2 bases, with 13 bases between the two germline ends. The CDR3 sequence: CASSKTGRPYEQYF. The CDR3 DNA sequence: TGTGCCAGCAGCAAGACAGGGAGGCCCTACGAGCAGTACTTC.

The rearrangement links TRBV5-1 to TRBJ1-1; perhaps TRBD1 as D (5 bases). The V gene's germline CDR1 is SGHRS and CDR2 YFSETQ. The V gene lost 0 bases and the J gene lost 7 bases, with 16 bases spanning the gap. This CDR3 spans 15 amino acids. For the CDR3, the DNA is TGCGCCAGCAGCTTGGATTGGGGGGGAGGTAGTGAAGCTTTCTTT. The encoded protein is CASSLDWGGGSEAFF.

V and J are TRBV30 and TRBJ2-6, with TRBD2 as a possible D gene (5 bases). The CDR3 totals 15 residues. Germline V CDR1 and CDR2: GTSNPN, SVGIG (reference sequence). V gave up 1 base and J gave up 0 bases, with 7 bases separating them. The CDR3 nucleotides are TGTGCCTGGAGTGCGGGGAGCTCTGGGGCCAACGTCCTGACTTTC. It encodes CAWSAGSSGANVLTF.

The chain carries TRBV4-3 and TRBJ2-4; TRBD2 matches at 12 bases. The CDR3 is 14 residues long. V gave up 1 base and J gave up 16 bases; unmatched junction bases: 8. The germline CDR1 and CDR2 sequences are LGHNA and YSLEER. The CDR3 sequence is CASSQASSGGAFYF. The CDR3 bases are TGCGCCAGCAGCCAAGCATCTAGCGGGGGGGCTTTCTACTTC.

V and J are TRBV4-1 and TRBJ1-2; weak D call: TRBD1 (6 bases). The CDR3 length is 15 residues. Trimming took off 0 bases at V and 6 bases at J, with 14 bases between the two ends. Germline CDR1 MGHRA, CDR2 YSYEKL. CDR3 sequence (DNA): TGCGCCAGCAGCCAAGAGGCAGGGGCCATCGATGGCTACACCTTC. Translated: CASSQEAGAIDGYTF.

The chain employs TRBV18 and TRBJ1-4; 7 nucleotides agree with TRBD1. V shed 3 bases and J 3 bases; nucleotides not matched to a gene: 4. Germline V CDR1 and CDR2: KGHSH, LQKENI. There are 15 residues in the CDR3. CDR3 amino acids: CASSPRQGPNEKLFF. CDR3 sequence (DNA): TGTGCCAGCTCACCCCGACAGGGACCTAATGAAAAACTGTTTTTT.

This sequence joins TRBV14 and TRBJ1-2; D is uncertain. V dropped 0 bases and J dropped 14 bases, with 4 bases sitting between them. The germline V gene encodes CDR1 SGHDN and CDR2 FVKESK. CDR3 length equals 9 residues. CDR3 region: CASSQDSTF. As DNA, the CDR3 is TGTGCCAGCAGCCAAGATTCGACCTTC.

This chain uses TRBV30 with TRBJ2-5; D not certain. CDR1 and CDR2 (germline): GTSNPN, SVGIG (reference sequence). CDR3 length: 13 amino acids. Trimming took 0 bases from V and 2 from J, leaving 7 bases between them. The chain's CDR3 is CAWSVDAQETQYF. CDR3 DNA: TGTGCCTGGAGTGTAGATGCGCAAGAGACCCAGTACTTC.

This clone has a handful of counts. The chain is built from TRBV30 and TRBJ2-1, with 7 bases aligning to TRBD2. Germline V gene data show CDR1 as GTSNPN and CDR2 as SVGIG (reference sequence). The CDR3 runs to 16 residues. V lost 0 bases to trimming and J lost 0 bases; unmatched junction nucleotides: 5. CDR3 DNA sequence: TGTGCCTGGAGTGTGACACTAGCGAGCTCCTACAATGAGCAGTTCTTC. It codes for CAWSVTLASSYNEQFF.

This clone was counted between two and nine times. The CDR3 spells CASTSRNQPQHF. The CDR3 DNA sequence: TGTGCCAGCACCTCGAGGAATCAGCCCCAGCATTTT. This rearrangement joins TRBV7-9 to TRBJ1-5; D remains ambiguous. The germline gives CDR1 SEHNR, CDR2 FQNEAQ (reference sequence). The ends were cut back, 7 bases at V and 4 bases at J, with 8 bases in the middle. CDR3 length equals 12 residues.

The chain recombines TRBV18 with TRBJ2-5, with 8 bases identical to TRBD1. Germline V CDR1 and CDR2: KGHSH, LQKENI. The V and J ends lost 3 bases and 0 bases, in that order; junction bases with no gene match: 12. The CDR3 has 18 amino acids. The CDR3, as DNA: TGTGCCAGCTCACCGTTATCGATTCAGGGGGCCAACCAAGAGACCCAGTACTTC. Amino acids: CASSPLSIQGANQETQYF. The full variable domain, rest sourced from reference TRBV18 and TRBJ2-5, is NAGVMQNPRHLVRRRGQEARLRCSPMKGHSHVYWYRQLPEEGLKFMVYLQKENIIDESGMPKERFSAEFPKEGPSILRIQQVVRGDSAAYFCASSPLSIQGANQETQYFGPGTRLLVL.